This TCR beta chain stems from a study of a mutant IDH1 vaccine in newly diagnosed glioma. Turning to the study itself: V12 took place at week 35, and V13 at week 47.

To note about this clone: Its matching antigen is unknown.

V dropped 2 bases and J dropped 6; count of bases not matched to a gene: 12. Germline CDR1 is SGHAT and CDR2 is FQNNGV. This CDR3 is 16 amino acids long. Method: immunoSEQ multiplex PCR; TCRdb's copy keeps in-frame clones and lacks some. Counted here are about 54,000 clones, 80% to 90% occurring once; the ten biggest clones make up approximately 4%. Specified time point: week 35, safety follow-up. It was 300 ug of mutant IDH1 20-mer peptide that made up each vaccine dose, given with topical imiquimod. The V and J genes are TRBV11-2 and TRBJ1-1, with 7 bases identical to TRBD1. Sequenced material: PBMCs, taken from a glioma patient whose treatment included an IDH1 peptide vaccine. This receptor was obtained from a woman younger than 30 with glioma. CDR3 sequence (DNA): TGTGCCAGCAGCTTAAAGACAGGGCTGTTGTTTGCTGAAGCTTTCTTT. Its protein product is CASSLKTGLLFAEAFF.